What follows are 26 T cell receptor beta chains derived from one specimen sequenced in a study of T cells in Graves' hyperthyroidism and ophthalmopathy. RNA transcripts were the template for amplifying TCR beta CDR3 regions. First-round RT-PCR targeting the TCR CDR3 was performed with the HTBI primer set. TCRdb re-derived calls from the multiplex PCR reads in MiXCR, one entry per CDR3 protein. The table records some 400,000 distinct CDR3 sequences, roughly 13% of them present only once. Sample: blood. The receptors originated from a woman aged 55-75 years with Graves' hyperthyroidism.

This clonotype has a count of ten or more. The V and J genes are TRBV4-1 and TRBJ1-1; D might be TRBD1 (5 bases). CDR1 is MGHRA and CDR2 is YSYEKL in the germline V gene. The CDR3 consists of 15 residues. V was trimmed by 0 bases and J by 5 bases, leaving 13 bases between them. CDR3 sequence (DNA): TGCGCCAGCAGCCAAGATGAATGGGGGGGGACTGAAGCTTTCTTT. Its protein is CASSQDEWGGTEAFF.

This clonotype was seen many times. The CDR3 loop is CATSDPRGNYGYTF. The CDR3 nucleotides read TGTGCCACCAGTGATCCGCGAGGGAACTATGGCTACACCTTC. This sequence joins TRBV24-1 and TRBJ1-2; unclear D gene. Germline V gene sequence: CDR1 KGHDR, CDR2 SFDVKD. The CDR3 runs 14 residues. V was clipped by 3 bases and J by 2 bases, with 9 bases between them.

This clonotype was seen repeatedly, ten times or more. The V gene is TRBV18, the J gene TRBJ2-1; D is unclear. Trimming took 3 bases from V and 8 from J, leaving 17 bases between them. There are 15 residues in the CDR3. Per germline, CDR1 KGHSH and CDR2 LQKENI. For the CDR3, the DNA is TGTGCCAGCTCACCGCCGGGTCTCCCACGGGATGAGCAGTTCTTC. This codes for CASSPPGLPRDEQFF.

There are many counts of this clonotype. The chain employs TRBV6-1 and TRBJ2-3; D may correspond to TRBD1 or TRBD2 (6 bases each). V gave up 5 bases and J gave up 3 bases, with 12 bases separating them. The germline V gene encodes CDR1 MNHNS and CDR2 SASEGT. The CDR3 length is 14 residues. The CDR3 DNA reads TGTGCCAGCAGTTATAGGGGGGAGACAGATACGCAGTATTTT. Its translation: CASSYRGETDTQYF.

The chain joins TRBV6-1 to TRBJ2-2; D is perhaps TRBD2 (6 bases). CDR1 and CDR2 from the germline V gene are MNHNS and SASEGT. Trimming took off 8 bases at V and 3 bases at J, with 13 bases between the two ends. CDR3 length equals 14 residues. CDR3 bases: TGTGCCAGCCGCCGGCCGGGGGACACCGGGGAGCTGTTTTTT. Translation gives CASRRPGDTGELFF.

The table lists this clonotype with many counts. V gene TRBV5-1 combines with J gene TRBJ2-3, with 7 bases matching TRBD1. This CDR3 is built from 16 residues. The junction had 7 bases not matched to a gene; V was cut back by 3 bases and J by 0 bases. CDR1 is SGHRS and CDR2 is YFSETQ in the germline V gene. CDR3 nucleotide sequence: TGCGCCAGCAGCTCAACGGGACAGCCTAGCACAGATACGCAGTATTTT. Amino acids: CASSSTGQPSTDTQYF. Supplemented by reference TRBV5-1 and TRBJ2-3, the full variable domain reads KAGVTQTPRYLIKTRGQQVTLSCSPISGHRSVSWYQQTPGQGLQFLFEYFSETQRNKGNFPGRFSGRQFSNSRSEMNVSTLELGDSALYLCASSSTGQPSTDTQYFGPGTRLTVL.

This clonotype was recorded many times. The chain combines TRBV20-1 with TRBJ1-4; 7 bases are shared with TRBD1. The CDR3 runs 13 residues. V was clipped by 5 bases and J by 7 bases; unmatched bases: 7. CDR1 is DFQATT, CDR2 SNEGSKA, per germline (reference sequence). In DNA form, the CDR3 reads TGCAGTGCTGCGACAGGGAGGGGTGAAAAACTGTTTTTT. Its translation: CSAATGRGEKLFF.

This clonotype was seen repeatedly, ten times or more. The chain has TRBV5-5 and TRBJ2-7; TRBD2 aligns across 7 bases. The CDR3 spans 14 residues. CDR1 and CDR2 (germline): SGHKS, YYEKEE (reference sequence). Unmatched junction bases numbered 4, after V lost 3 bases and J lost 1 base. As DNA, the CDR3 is TGTGCCAGCAGCTGGGGGACTATATCCTACGAGCAGTACTTC. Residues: CASSWGTISYEQYF.

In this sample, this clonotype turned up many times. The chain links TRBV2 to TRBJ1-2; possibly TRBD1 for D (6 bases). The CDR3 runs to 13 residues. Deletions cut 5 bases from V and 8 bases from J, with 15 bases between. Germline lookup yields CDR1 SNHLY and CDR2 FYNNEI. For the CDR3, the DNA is TGTGCCAGCAGTCCTCAGGGGTATCAAGGCTACACCTTC. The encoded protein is CASSPQGYQGYTF.

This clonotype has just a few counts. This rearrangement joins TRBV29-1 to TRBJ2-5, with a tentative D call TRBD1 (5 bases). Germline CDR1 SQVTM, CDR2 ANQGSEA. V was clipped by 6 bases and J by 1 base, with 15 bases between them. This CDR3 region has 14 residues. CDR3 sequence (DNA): TGCAGCGTCCGCTTACCCGACAGCCAAGAGACCCAGTACTTC. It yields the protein CSVRLPDSQETQYF.

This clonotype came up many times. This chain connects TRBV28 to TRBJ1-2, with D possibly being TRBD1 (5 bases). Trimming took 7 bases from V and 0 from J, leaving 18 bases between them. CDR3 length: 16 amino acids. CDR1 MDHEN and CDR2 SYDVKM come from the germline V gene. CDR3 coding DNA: TGTGCCAGCACCCCTCGGGAGGGGCGAACTAACTATGGCTACACCTTC. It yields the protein CASTPREGRTNYGYTF.

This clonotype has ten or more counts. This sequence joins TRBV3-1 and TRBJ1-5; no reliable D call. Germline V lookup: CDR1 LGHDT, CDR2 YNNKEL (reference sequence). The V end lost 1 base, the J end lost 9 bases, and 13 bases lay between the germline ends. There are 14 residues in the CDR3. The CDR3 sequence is CASSQGTNRLPQHF. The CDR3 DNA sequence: TGTGCCAGCAGCCAAGGCACAAATCGCTTGCCCCAGCATTTT.

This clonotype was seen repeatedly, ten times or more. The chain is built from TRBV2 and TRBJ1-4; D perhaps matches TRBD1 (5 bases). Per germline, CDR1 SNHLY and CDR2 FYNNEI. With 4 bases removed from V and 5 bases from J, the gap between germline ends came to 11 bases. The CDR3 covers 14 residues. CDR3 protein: CASSAGRVNEKLFF. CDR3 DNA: TGTGCCAGCAGTGCAGGGAGGGTGAATGAAAAACTGTTTTTT. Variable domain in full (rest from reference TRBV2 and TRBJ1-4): EPEVTQTPSHQVTQMGQEVILRCVPISNHLYFYWYRQILGQKVEFLVSFYNNEISEKSEIFDDQFSVERPDGSNFTLKIRSTKLEDSAMYFCASSAGRVNEKLFFGSGTQLSVL.

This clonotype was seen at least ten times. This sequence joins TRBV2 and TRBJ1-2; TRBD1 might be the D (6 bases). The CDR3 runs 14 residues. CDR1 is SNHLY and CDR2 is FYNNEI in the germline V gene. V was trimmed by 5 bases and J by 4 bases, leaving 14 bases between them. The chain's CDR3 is CASSTQGTAYGYTF. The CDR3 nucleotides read TGTGCCAGCAGTACCCAGGGGACGGCCTATGGCTACACCTTC. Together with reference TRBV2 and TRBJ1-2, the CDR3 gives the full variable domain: EPEVTQTPSHQVTQMGQEVILRCVPISNHLYFYWYRQILGQKVEFLVSFYNNEISEKSEIFDDQFSVERPDGSNFTLKIRSTKLEDSAMYFCASSTQGTAYGYTFGSGTRLTVV.

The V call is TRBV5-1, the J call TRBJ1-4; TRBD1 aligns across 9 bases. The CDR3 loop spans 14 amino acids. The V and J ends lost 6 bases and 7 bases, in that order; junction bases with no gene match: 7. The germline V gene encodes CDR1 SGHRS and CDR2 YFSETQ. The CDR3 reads CASKAGTGTEKLFF. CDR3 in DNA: TGCGCCAGCAAAGCCGGGACAGGGACTGAAAAACTGTTTTTT. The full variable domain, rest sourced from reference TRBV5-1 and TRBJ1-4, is KAGVTQTPRYLIKTRGQQVTLSCSPISGHRSVSWYQQTPGQGLQFLFEYFSETQRNKGNFPGRFSGRQFSNSRSEMNVSTLELGDSALYLCASKAGTGTEKLFFGSGTQLSVL.

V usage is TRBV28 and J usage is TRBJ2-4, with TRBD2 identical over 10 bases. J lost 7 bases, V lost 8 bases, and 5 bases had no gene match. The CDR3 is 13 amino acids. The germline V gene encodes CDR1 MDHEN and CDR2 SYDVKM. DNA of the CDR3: TGTGCCAGCCAGCTTAGCGGGAGGAACATTCAGTACTTC. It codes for CASQLSGRNIQYF.

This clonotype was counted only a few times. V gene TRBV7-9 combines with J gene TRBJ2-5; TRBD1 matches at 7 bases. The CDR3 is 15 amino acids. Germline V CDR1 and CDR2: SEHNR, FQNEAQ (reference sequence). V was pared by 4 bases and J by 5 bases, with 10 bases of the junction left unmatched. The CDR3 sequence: CASSSRQGPSETQYF. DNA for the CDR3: TGTGCCAGCAGCTCAAGACAGGGACCGTCTGAGACCCAGTACTTC.

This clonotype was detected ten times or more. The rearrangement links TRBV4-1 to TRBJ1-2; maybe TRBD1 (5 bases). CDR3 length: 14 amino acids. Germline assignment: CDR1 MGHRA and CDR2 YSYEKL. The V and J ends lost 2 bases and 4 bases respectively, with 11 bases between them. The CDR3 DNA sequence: TGCGCCAGCAGCCAATTACCGGGGGGCTATGGCTACACCTTC. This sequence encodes CASSQLPGGYGYTF.

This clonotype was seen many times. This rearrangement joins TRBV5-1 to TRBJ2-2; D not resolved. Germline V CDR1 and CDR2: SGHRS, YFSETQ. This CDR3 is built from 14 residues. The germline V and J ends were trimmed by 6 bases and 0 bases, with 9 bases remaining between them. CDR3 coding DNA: TGCGCCAGCACTAGTAGAACGAACACCGGGGAGCTGTTTTTT. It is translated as CASTSRTNTGELFF.

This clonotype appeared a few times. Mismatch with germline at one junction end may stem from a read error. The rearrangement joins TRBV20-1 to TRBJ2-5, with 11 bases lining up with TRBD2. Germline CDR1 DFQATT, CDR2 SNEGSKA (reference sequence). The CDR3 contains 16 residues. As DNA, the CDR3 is TGCAGTGCTAGCCCGGTAACTAGCGGGAGTACGGAGATCCAGTACTTC. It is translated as CSASPVTSGSTEIQYF.

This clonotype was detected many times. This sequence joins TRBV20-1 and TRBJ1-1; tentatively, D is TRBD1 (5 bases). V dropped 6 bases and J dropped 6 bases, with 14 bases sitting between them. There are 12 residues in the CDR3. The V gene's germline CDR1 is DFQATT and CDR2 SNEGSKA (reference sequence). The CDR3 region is CSASRQGPEAFF. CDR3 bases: TGCAGTGCGAGCCGTCAGGGACCTGAAGCTTTCTTT.

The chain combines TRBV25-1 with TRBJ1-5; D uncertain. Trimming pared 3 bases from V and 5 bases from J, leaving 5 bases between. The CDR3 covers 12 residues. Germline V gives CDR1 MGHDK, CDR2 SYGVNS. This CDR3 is CASSDLDQPQHF. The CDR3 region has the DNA TGTGCCAGCAGTGATTTGGATCAGCCCCAGCATTTT.

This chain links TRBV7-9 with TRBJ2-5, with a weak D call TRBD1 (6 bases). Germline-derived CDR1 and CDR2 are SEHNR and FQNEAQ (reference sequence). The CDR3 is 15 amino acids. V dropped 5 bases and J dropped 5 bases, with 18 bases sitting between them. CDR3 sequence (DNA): TGTGCCAGCAGCGGAGGCAGGGGTTCAGCGGAGACCCAGTACTTC. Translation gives CASSGGRGSAETQYF. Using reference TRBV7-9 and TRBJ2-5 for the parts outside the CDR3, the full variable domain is DTGVSQNPRHKITKRGQNVTFRCDPISEHNRLYWYRQTLGQGPEFLTYFQNEAQLEKSRLLSDRFSAERPKGSFSTLEIQRTEQGDSAMYLCASSGGRGSAETQYFGPGTRLLVL.

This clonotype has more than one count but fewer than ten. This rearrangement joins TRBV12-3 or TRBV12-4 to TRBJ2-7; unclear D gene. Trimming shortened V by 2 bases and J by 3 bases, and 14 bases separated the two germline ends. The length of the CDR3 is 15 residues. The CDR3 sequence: CASSLWVEGLYEQYF. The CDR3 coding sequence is TGTGCCAGCAGTTTATGGGTCGAAGGCCTCTACGAGCAGTACTTC.

The CDR3 DNA follows: TGTGCCAGCAGTGGTAGACAGGGGGCCAGGCAGCCCCAGCATTTT. This sequence encodes CASSGRQGARQPQHF. The genes are TRBV6-1 and TRBJ1-5; the match to TRBD1 covers 10 bases. CDR3 length: 15 amino acids. Germline CDR1 MNHNS, CDR2 SASEGT. After removal of 4 bases from V and 7 bases from J, the junction contained 7 bases not matched to a gene.

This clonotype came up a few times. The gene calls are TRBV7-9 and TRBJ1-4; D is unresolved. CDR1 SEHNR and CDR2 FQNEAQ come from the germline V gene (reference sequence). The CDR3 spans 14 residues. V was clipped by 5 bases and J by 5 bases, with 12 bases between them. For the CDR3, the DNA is TGTGCCAGCAGCCTCAGCCGTCTCAATGAAAAACTGTTTTTT. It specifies CASSLSRLNEKLFF.